These T cell receptor beta chains were read from a single sample in a study of spatial heterogeneity in lung cancer. From the 5' RACE reads, TCRdb called clonotypes with MiXCR, one entry per CDR3 protein. The data hold about 6,900 distinct CDR3 sequences, with 6.5% to 8.5% observed a single time. The material was lung tumor tissue, obtained at surgery. These TCRs come from a male donor with early-stage non-small cell lung cancer. Each CDR3 is given with its conserved first and last residue. A D gene is named only where the DNA matches it firmly. Clone size, where shown, is once, few, many, or a class for clones that have expanded.

CASRAPGLAHEQFF	TGTGCCAGCAGGGCCCCGGGACTAGCCCATGAGCAGTTCTTC	TRBD2	few	TRBV12-3/TRBV12-4	TRBJ2-1
CSAPRGGVSYNEQFF	TGCAGTGCCCCTCGGGGGGGCGTCTCCTACAATGAGCAGTTCTTC	TRBD2	medium-sized	TRBV20-1	TRBJ2-1
CASSLTPGYEQYF	TGCGCCAGCAGCTTAACTCCGGGGTACGAGCAGTACTTC	NA	few	TRBV5-1	TRBJ2-7
CASSLYYFTDTQYF	TGTGCCAGCAGCTTGTATTACTTCACAGATACGCAGTATTTT	NA	NA	TRBV5-6	TRBJ2-3
CASSRAGSETHEQYF	TGTGCCAGCTCACGGGCCGGGTCCGAGACCCACGAGCAGTACTTC	NA	NA	TRBV18	TRBJ2-7
CASSLGGRSYQPQHF	TGTGCCAGCAGCTTAGGGGGAAGGTCATATCAGCCCCAGCATTTT	NA	many	TRBV7-2	TRBJ1-5
CASSQDQASGGYEQYF	TGTGCCAGCAGCCAAGATCAGGCTAGCGGGGGGTACGAGCAGTACTTC	TRBD2	medium-sized	TRBV4-2	TRBJ2-7
CASSLALEREKEAFF	TGCGCCAGCAGCTTGGCCTTGGAACGGGAGAAGGAAGCTTTCTTT	NA	many	TRBV5-1	TRBJ1-1
CASSADPPLFNEQFF	TGTGCCAGCAGTGCGGACCCACCTCTCTTCAATGAGCAGTTCTTC	NA	few	TRBV2	TRBJ2-1
CASSTSKDVETQYF	TGCGCCAGCAGCACATCAAAAGATGTAGAGACCCAGTACTTC	NA	few	TRBV4-1	TRBJ2-5
CASTPQTTGGRYGYTF	TGTGCCAGCACCCCCCAAACAACAGGGGGCCGTTATGGCTACACCTTC	TRBD1	many	TRBV7-6	TRBJ1-2
CASSRRGMNTEAFF	TGTGCCAGCAGTAGGAGGGGAATGAACACTGAAGCTTTCTTT	NA	many	TRBV28	TRBJ1-1
CSGQLYGYTF	TGCAGTGGCCAGCTCTATGGCTACACCTTC	NA	medium-sized	TRBV20-1	TRBJ1-2
CASSLKSGRDYYEQYF	TGTGCCAGCAGCTTGAAGTCGGGCAGGGACTACTACGAGCAGTACTTC	TRBD2	medium-sized	TRBV5-4	TRBJ2-7
CASSHQGQGRTEAFF	TGTGCCAGCAGCCACCAGGGACAGGGGAGGACTGAAGCTTTCTTT	TRBD1	medium-sized	TRBV3-1	TRBJ1-1
CASSSSPGDTQYF	TGCGCCAGCAGCTCTAGCCCGGGGGATACGCAGTATTTT	NA	many	TRBV5-1	TRBJ2-3
CASSHDRDTEAFF	TGTGCCAGCAGCCACGACAGGGACACTGAAGCTTTCTTT	TRBD1	large	TRBV7-9	TRBJ1-1
CASSYGQGWTEAFF	TGTGCCAGCAGCTACGGACAGGGGTGGACTGAAGCTTTCTTT	TRBD1	NA	TRBV5-6	TRBJ1-1